The 8 T cell receptor beta chains below all came from one sample that was sequenced in a study of Ad26.COV2.S vaccination and SARS-CoV-2 variants. Generated by immunoSEQ multiplex PCR, the TCRdb table keeps only in-frame clones and is missing some. Of 97,000 or so clones listed, 60% to 85% are singletons. Here the sequenced sample was peripheral blood, taken after recovery from COVID-19. The origin of the receptors is a human donor who had recovered from COVID-19.

This clone was observed a single time. The chain has TRBV5-1 and TRBJ1-6; 9 nucleotides agree with TRBD1. The germline CDR1 and CDR2 sequences are SGHRS and YFSETQ. This CDR3 spans 13 amino acids. With 3 bases clipped from V and 9 bases from J, the junction kept 1 base outside the gene matches. The DNA for the CDR3 is TGCGCCAGCAGCTCGGACAGGGGTTCACCCCTCCACTTT. This translates into CASSSDRGSPLHF.

The chain recombines TRBV2 with TRBJ2-3; perhaps TRBD2 as D (6 bases). This CDR3 comprises 14 residues. Trimming took 6 bases from V and 4 from J, leaving 14 bases between them. CDR1 and CDR2 from the germline V gene are SNHLY and FYNNEI. The CDR3 protein is CASSREIGADTQYF. CDR3 nucleotide sequence: TGTGCCAGCAGCCGGGAGATTGGCGCAGATACGCAGTATTTT.

A few counts support this clone. The chain couples TRBV6-5 to TRBJ1-5; TRBD1 matches 9 bases. Losses at the gene ends were 9 bases for V and 2 bases for J; bases not matched to a gene: 2. CDR3 length equals 13 residues. Per the germline V gene, CDR1 is MNHEY and CDR2 is SVGAGI. DNA of the CDR3: TGTGCCAGTGGGGACAGGGGCAATCAGCCCCAGCATTTT. This translates into CASGDRGNQPQHF.

This chain connects TRBV5-1 to TRBJ2-5, with TRBD2 matching 10 bases. Germline values: CDR1 SGHRS, CDR2 YFSETQ. The J segment lost 4 bases and the V segment lost 4 bases, leaving 4 bases of the junction unmatched. The CDR3 is 14 amino acids. Written as DNA, the CDR3 is TGCGCCAGCAGCGAAGCGGGGGGGTCAGAGACCCAGTACTTC. It translates to CASSEAGGSETQYF.

The chain employs TRBV29-1 and TRBJ1-2; D remains unclear. This CDR3 spans 13 amino acids. Germline V gives CDR1 SQVTM, CDR2 ANQGSEA. V was trimmed by 4 bases and J by 0 bases, leaving 9 bases between them. CDR3 sequence (DNA): TGCAGCGTTGGAGCCCAGGCTAACTATGGCTACACCTTC. It codes for CSVGAQANYGYTF.

The rearrangement joins TRBV5-1 to TRBJ2-3; TRBD1 matches 7 bases. The J segment lost 4 bases and the V segment lost 4 bases, leaving 3 bases of the junction unmatched. Per the germline V gene, CDR1 is SGHRS and CDR2 is YFSETQ. This CDR3 is built from 13 residues. The CDR3 loop reads CASSEQGADTQYF. DNA of the CDR3: TGCGCCAGCAGCGAGCAGGGGGCAGATACGCAGTATTTT.

The rearrangement uses TRBV2 and TRBJ2-2; D perhaps matches TRBD2 (6 bases). V was cut by 2 bases and J by 2 bases, with 12 bases left in between. Germline CDR1 is SNHLY and CDR2 is FYNNEI. The CDR3 extends over 16 amino acids. The CDR3 nucleotides are TGTGCCAGCAGTGAAAGAGGGACTTTTAACACCGGGGAGCTGTTTTTT. It yields the protein CASSERGTFNTGELFF.

The chain uses TRBV2 and TRBJ2-7; a weak D match, TRBD1 (5 bases). V lost 8 bases to trimming and J lost 3 bases, with 11 bases between them. Per germline, CDR1 SNHLY and CDR2 FYNNEI. The CDR3 sequence is 12 residues long. For the CDR3, the DNA is TGTGCCAGCGTAGAGGACAACTACGAGCAGTACTTC. Protein product: CASVEDNYEQYF.